The 31 T cell receptor beta chains given below trace back to one sample, sequenced in a study of cytomegalovirus exposure and HLA in healthy donors. The PCR was carried out with 60 Vbeta primers and 13 Jbeta primers. Produced via immunoSEQ multiplex PCR; TCRdb's table is partial and in-frame only. The repertoire consists of about 80,000 clones, with 80% occurring once and the leading ten covering less than 40%. Input material: PBMCs. These receptors came from a man aged 50 to 59 in good health and CMV-seropositive.

This clone has more than one count but fewer than ten. The chain has TRBV4-3 and TRBJ2-5; tentative D call: TRBD1 (5 bases). This CDR3 has 15 residues. V dropped 0 bases and J dropped 0 bases, with 8 bases sitting between them. CDR1 and CDR2 from the germline V gene are LGHNA and YSLEER. The CDR3 DNA sequence: TGCGCCAGCAGCCAAGACAGGGCGTACCAAGAGACCCAGTACTTC. Encoded protein: CASSQDRAYQETQYF.

The rearrangement links TRBV5-4 to TRBJ2-5, with 7 bases matching TRBD1. CDR3 size: 15 residues. Germline V CDR1 and CDR2: SGHNT, YYREEE (reference sequence). Losses at the gene ends were 4 bases for V and 1 base for J; bases not matched to a gene: 7. The CDR3 region has the DNA TGTGCCAGCAGCGCCGGAACAGGGGCCCAAGAGACCCAGTACTTC. Protein: CASSAGTGAQETQYF. Based on the CDR3 plus reference TRBV5-4 and TRBJ2-5, the full variable domain is ETGVTQSPTHLIKTRGQQVTLRCSSQSGHNTVSWYQQALGQGPQFIFQYYREEENGRGNFPPRFSGLQFPNYSSELNVNALELDDSALYLCASSAGTGAQETQYFGPGTRLLVL.

This clone has a single count. The chain is built from TRBV10-3 and TRBJ1-4; 9 bases are shared with TRBD1. V trimming: 2 bases; J trimming: 7 bases; junction bases outside the gene matches: 5. Germline values: CDR1 ENHRY, CDR2 SYGVKD. CDR3 length: 15 amino acids. The CDR3 here is CAISEPGQGGEKLFF. The DNA of the CDR3 is TGTGCCATCAGTGAGCCGGGACAGGGAGGTGAAAAACTGTTTTTT.

To note about this clone: Its ends do not fully match the called genes, so a read error is possible. This chain links TRBV7-9 with TRBJ1-4, with 11 bases fitting TRBD1. The CDR3 totals 15 residues. Germline CDR1 reads SEHNR; CDR2 reads FQNEAQ (reference sequence). The CDR3 loop is CSSSLGTGGNEKLFF. The CDR3 DNA is TGTTCCAGCAGCTTAGGGACAGGGGGGAATGAAAAACTGTTTTTT. The full variable domain, its missing parts supplied by reference TRBV7-9 and TRBJ1-4, is DTGVSQNPRHKITKRGQNVTFRCDPISEHNRLYWYRQTLGQGPEFLTYFQNEAQLEKSRLLSDRFSAERPKGSFSTLEIQRTEQGDSAMYLCSSSLGTGGNEKLFFGSGTQLSVL.

This chain joins TRBV6-1 and TRBJ2-5; D unresolved. The CDR3 is made up of 12 amino acids. V was cut by 2 bases and J by 4 bases, with 5 bases left in between. CDR1 and CDR2 from the germline V gene are MNHNS and SASEGT. CDR3 coding DNA: TGTGCCAGCAGTGAATTAGCAGAGACCCAGTACTTC. This translates into CASSELAETQYF.

The rearrangement links TRBV7-2 to TRBJ2-7; no reliable D call. Trimming stripped 0 bases from V and 8 bases from J, with 8 bases between. Germline V gene lookup returns CDR1 SGHTA and CDR2 FQGNSA. The CDR3 runs to 12 residues. The CDR3: CASSLAEQKQYF. The CDR3 DNA is TGTGCCAGCAGCTTAGCGGAGCAGAAGCAGTACTTC.

This chain connects TRBV6-1 to TRBJ1-6; D may be TRBD1 (5 bases). CDR1 is MNHNS, CDR2 SASEGT, per germline. V lost 2 bases, J lost 9 bases, and 11 bases lay in between. The CDR3 sequence is 14 residues long. In DNA form, the CDR3 reads TGTGCCAGCAGTGAATATCGGGGGGGTTCACCCCTCCACTTT. Translating it yields CASSEYRGGSPLHF.

J is TRBJ2-7 and V is TRBV2; 9 bases fit TRBD2. V was pared by 6 bases and J by 2 bases, with 2 bases of the junction left unmatched. The CDR3 runs to 13 residues. Germline-derived CDR1 and CDR2 are SNHLY and FYNNEI. Here the CDR3 DNA reads TGTGCCAGCAGATGGACTAGCGCCTACGAGCAGTACTTC. Its protein product is CASRWTSAYEQYF. The whole variable domain, filled in from reference TRBV2 and TRBJ2-7, reads EPEVTQTPSHQVTQMGQEVILRCVPISNHLYFYWYRQILGQKVEFLVSFYNNEISEKSEIFDDQFSVERPDGSNFTLKIRSTKLEDSAMYFCASRWTSAYEQYFGPGTRLTVT.

This clone was picked up a small number of times. The J gene is TRBJ2-5, the V gene TRBV7-9, with 7 bases aligning to TRBD2. The DNA end favors TRBJ2-7, so the J call may be wrong. The CDR3 length is 15 residues. The germline gives CDR1 SEHNR, CDR2 FQNEAQ (reference sequence). CDR3 nucleotide sequence: TGTGCCAGCAGCTTAGCTAGCGGGCAAACCTACGAGCAGTACTTC. Its protein product is CASSLASGQTYEQYF.

The chain recombines TRBV4-3 with TRBJ1-5, with D perhaps matching TRBD1 (5 bases). The CDR3 spans 17 residues. Per the germline V gene, CDR1 is LGHNA and CDR2 is YSLEER. The V and J ends lost 0 bases and 5 bases respectively, with 17 bases between them. The CDR3 loop reads CASSQDSFGGFDQPQHF. The CDR3 DNA reads TGCGCCAGCAGCCAAGATTCCTTCGGGGGTTTCGATCAGCCCCAGCATTTT.

The chain combines TRBV5-1 with TRBJ2-1, with TRBD2 identical over 11 bases. Germline V gene data show CDR1 as SGHRS and CDR2 as YFSETQ. The CDR3 sequence is 13 residues long. Trimming took 1 base from V and 12 from J; bases not matched to a gene: 3. This CDR3 is CASSLSGTSGQFF. The CDR3 DNA is TGCGCCAGCAGCTTGTCTGGGACTAGCGGGCAGTTCTTC.

The chain employs TRBV7-2 and TRBJ2-1; 10 nucleotides agree with TRBD2. Germline-derived CDR1 and CDR2 are SGHTA and FQGNSA. The CDR3 is 15 amino acids. V shed 5 bases and J 4 bases; nucleotides not matched to a gene: 5. The CDR3 bases are TGTGCCAGCAGCGACCTAGCGGGAGATTACAATGAGCAGTTCTTC. Protein product: CASSDLAGDYNEQFF.

The chain has TRBV11-2 and TRBJ1-1; 8 nucleotides match TRBD1. From germline, CDR1 is SGHAT and CDR2 FQNNGV. After removal of 2 bases from V and 4 bases from J, the junction contained 6 bases not matched to a gene. The CDR3 is made up of 15 amino acids. CDR3 nucleotide sequence: TGTGCCAGCAGCTTAAGGGGCAGGGGGCTCACTGAAGCTTTCTTT. Protein sequence: CASSLRGRGLTEAFF. The full variable domain, its missing parts supplied by reference TRBV11-2 and TRBJ1-1, is EAGVAQSPRYKIIEKRQSVAFWCNPISGHATLYWYQQILGQGPKLLIQFQNNGVVDDSQLPKDRFSAERLKGVDSTLKIQPAKLEDSAVYLCASSLRGRGLTEAFFGQGTRLTVV.

The chain links TRBV6-6 to TRBJ1-2; D ambiguous. The CDR3 is made up of 14 amino acids. The V end was cut by 4 bases, the J end by 0 bases, with 9 bases between. Germline CDR1 MNHNY, CDR2 SVGAGI (reference sequence). The CDR3 spells CASSSPTSNYGYTF. The CDR3 nucleotides are TGTGCCAGCAGTTCCCCCACATCTAACTATGGCTACACCTTC.

This clone appeared a single time. An end of the junction differs from the germline gene, which may be a read error. V and J are TRBV7-9 and TRBJ2-7; 7 bases are shared with TRBD1. This CDR3 contains 18 residues. CDR1 and CDR2 (germline): SEHNR, FQNEAQ (reference sequence). The CDR3 protein is CSSSGSGTALILSYEQYF. For the CDR3, the DNA is TGTTCCAGCAGCGGCTCCGGGACAGCGCTTATTCTTTCCTACGAGCAGTACTTC.

This sequence joins TRBV5-4 and TRBJ2-5; the match to TRBD2 covers 11 bases. The J call may be mistaken, given a closer DNA end match to TRBJ2-7. Germline V gene sequence: CDR1 SGHNT, CDR2 YYREEE (reference sequence). This CDR3 region has 18 residues. CDR3 in amino acids: CASSPPGVAGGPIYEQYF. The CDR3 DNA reads as TGTGCCAGCAGCCCACCCGGAGTAGCGGGAGGGCCAATATACGAGCAGTACTTC.

CDR3 residues: CASSPPVSGQPQHF. CDR3 DNA: TGTGCCAGCTCACCACCGGTTTCAGGGCAGCCCCAGCATTTT. This chain connects TRBV18 to TRBJ1-5, with D possibly TRBD1 on 5 matching bases. With 0 bases removed from V and 7 bases from J, the gap between germline ends came to 10 bases. Germline V gene data show CDR1 as KGHSH and CDR2 as LQKENI. There are 14 residues in the CDR3.

The chain employs TRBV27 and TRBJ1-5, with D perhaps matching TRBD1 (6 bases). Trimming stripped 6 bases from V and 1 base from J, with 10 bases between. This CDR3 has 14 amino acids. Germline values: CDR1 MNHEY, CDR2 SMNVEV (reference sequence). The CDR3 loop is CASRTTGSNQPQHF. The CDR3 DNA sequence: TGTGCCAGCAGGACTACAGGGAGCAATCAGCCCCAGCATTTT.

This clone was detected a few times. The chain is built from TRBV5-1 and TRBJ2-5; a weak D match, TRBD2 (5 bases). The CDR3 is 14 residues long. The V end was cut by 0 bases, the J end by 5 bases, with 11 bases between. CDR1 and CDR2 (germline): SGHRS, YFSETQ. The CDR3: CASSLGLRGETQYF. In DNA form, the CDR3 reads TGCGCCAGCAGCTTGGGGCTCAGAGGGGAGACCCAGTACTTC.

This chain joins TRBV18 and TRBJ1-4; maybe TRBD1 (5 bases). Trimming removed 5 bases from V and 0 bases from J, with 10 bases in between. Germline lookup yields CDR1 KGHSH and CDR2 LQKENI. This CDR3 is 15 amino acids long. In nucleotides, the CDR3 is TGTGCCAGCTCAAGACAGCCTACAACTAATGAAAAACTGTTTTTT. Residues: CASSRQPTTNEKLFF. The whole variable domain, filled in from reference TRBV18 and TRBJ1-4, reads NAGVMQNPRHLVRRRGQEARLRCSPMKGHSHVYWYRQLPEEGLKFMVYLQKENIIDESGMPKERFSAEFPKEGPSILRIQQVVRGDSAAYFCASSRQPTTNEKLFFGSGTQLSVL.

V is TRBV2 and J is TRBJ2-3; TRBD2 matches 11 bases. The J segment lost 5 bases and the V segment lost 6 bases, leaving 4 bases of the junction unmatched. From germline, CDR1 is SNHLY and CDR2 FYNNEI. The CDR3 runs to 14 residues. CDR3 in DNA: TGTGCCAGCAGAGGACTAGCGGGTGGAGATACGCAGTATTTT. Translating gives CASRGLAGGDTQYF.

The chain recombines TRBV5-1 with TRBJ2-1; 9 bases align to TRBD2. The CDR3 spans 15 residues. Per the germline V gene, CDR1 is SGHRS and CDR2 is YFSETQ. V shed 1 base, J shed 3 bases, and the junction held 2 bases outside the gene matches. CDR3 residues: CASSLTTSGYNEQFF. The CDR3 nucleotides are TGCGCCAGCAGCTTGACGACTAGCGGCTACAATGAGCAGTTCTTC.

By sample fraction, this clone is medium-sized. This chain connects TRBV7-9 to TRBJ2-1; no definite D call. Germline V gene data show CDR1 as SEHNR and CDR2 as FQNEAQ (reference sequence). The CDR3 spans 12 residues. Trimming stripped 1 base from V and 8 bases from J, with 6 bases between. CDR3 nucleotide sequence: TGTGCCAGCAGCTTAGGACGGGATGAGCAGTTCTTC. Protein product: CASSLGRDEQFF.

This clone has a handful of counts. The V call is TRBV25-1, the J call TRBJ1-1; 10 bases line up with TRBD1. CDR3 length: 15 residues. Germline CDR1 and CDR2: MGHDK and SYGVNS. The V segment lost 3 bases and the J segment 0 bases; nucleotides outside the gene matches: 1. DNA for the CDR3: TGTGCCAGCAGTGAGGACAGGGGGATGAACACTGAAGCTTTCTTT. Its translation is CASSEDRGMNTEAFF.

The V gene is TRBV5-1, the J gene TRBJ2-5; no reliable D call. V gave up 1 base and J gave up 1 base, with 5 bases separating them. Germline CDR1 reads SGHRS; CDR2 reads YFSETQ. The CDR3 sequence is 13 residues long. The DNA for the CDR3 is TGCGCCAGCAGCTTGAACTTCCAAGAGACCCAGTACTTC. This sequence encodes CASSLNFQETQYF.

The rearrangement uses TRBV10-3 and TRBJ2-2, with 12 bases that match TRBD2. With 0 bases clipped from V and 7 bases from J, the junction kept 9 bases outside the gene matches. This CDR3 is built from 18 residues. The V gene's germline CDR1 is ENHRY and CDR2 SYGVKD. The CDR3 here is CAISESSSGRAGGGELFF. The DNA for the CDR3 is TGTGCCATCAGTGAGTCGTCTAGCGGGAGGGCCGGCGGCGGGGAGCTGTTTTTT.

V gene TRBV6-5 combines with J gene TRBJ2-7; tentative D call: TRBD1 (6 bases). This CDR3 is 15 amino acids long. From germline, CDR1 is MNHEY and CDR2 SVGAGI. V lost 0 bases and J 3 bases, leaving 12 bases between the germline ends. In DNA, the CDR3 is TGTGCCAGCAGTTACTCGCGTGACAGGAGCTACGAGCAGTACTTC. It translates to CASSYSRDRSYEQYF.

V gene TRBV12-5 combines with J gene TRBJ2-5; the match to TRBD2 covers 10 bases. The end of the DNA fits TRBJ2-7 better, so the J call may be wrong. CDR3 length: 17 amino acids. Germline V CDR1 and CDR2: LGHNT, FRNRAP. The CDR3: CASGLRLAGVFGYEQYF. The CDR3 region has the DNA TGTGCTAGTGGTTTGAGGCTAGCGGGAGTTTTTGGCTACGAGCAGTACTTC.

This clone was recorded a few times. CDR3 in DNA: TGTGCCAGCAGTTTAAGCTACCGGACAGGGGGTCGCCCCGGGGAGCTGTTTTTT. As protein: CASSLSYRTGGRPGELFF. The gene calls are TRBV27 and TRBJ2-2; 10 positions match TRBD1. Per the germline V gene, CDR1 is MNHEY and CDR2 is SMNVEV (reference sequence). The V and J ends lost 2 bases and 6 bases, in that order; junction bases with no gene match: 12. The CDR3 sequence is 18 residues long.

This clone showed up just once. This chain links TRBV18 with TRBJ1-1; 8 nucleotides align to TRBD1. The CDR3 is 16 residues long. Germline V gene data show CDR1 as KGHSH and CDR2 as LQKENI. The V gene end was trimmed by 6 bases and the J gene end by 5 bases; junction bases not matched to a gene: 14. CDR3 sequence (DNA): TGTGCCAGCTCCCCTGGCAGGGGGCGAGTTAGTACTGAAGCTTTCTTT. Its translation is CASSPGRGRVSTEAFF.

On this clone itself: At the DNA level, this CDR3 is encoded by other sequences in the same sample as well. The DNA for the CDR3 is TGCGCCAGCAGCTCTCCCTTAGCGGAACAAGAGACCCAGTACTTC. It specifies CASSSPLAEQETQYF. The chain combines TRBV5-1 with TRBJ2-5; D might be TRBD2 (6 bases). Trimming removed 3 bases at V and 2 bases at J, with 14 bases between. This CDR3 comprises 15 residues. Germline CDR1 is SGHRS and CDR2 is YFSETQ.